Shown below are 8 T cell receptor beta chains from a single sample sequenced in a study of OX40 agonist ivuxolimab in advanced cancers. Sequencing was performed with immunoSEQ multiplex PCR; in TCRdb, only in-frame clones are kept and a portion is missing. This sample has 70,000 to 75,000 clones; around 86% occur once, and the top ten carry approximately 1%. The sequenced sample was CD4+ or CD8+ T cells sorted from blood, obtained in a trial of the OX40 agonist ivuxolimab. These receptors came from an adult with an advanced solid tumor such as melanoma, head and neck, liver or kidney cancer.

The V call is TRBV6-1, the J call TRBJ2-3; 7 positions match TRBD2. V dropped 4 bases and J dropped 6; count of bases not matched to a gene: 13. CDR1 and CDR2 (germline): MNHNS, SASEGT. The CDR3 covers 16 residues. As DNA, the CDR3 is TGTGCCAGCAGTGTTCCCGCGAGGGAGGGCCCGGATACGCAGTATTTT. Encoded protein: CASSVPAREGPDTQYF.

The V and J genes are TRBV5-1 and TRBJ1-1; tentatively, D is TRBD1 (6 bases). CDR1 and CDR2 from the germline V gene are SGHRS and YFSETQ. The CDR3 covers 15 residues. The ends were cut back, 2 bases at V and 6 bases at J, with 17 bases in the middle. In nucleotides, the CDR3 is TGCGCCAGCAGCTTAACAGGGAGGGTGGAAGCTGAAGCTTTCTTT. Its translation: CASSLTGRVEAEAFF.

The chain is built from TRBV14 and TRBJ2-1; TRBD1 agrees at 8 bases. The CDR3 has 16 residues. V lost 4 bases to trimming and J lost 4 bases; unmatched junction nucleotides: 9. Germline V gene data show CDR1 as SGHDN and CDR2 as FVKESK. CDR3 nucleotides: TGTGCCAGCAGCCGCACCGGACAGGGTGTTTACAATGAGCAGTTCTTC. It is translated as CASSRTGQGVYNEQFF. The full variable domain, rest sourced from reference TRBV14 and TRBJ2-1, is EAGVTQFPSHSVIEKGQTVTLRCDPISGHDNLYWYRRVMGKEIKFLLHFVKESKQDESGMPNNRFLAERTGGTYSTLKVQPAELEDSGVYFCASSRTGQGVYNEQFFGPGTRLTVL.

The chain employs TRBV28 and TRBJ1-2; a weak D match, TRBD1 (6 bases). CDR1 MDHEN and CDR2 SYDVKM come from the germline V gene. V was shortened by 6 bases and J by 4 bases, with 15 bases between the two germline ends. This CDR3 region has 14 residues. The CDR3 loop is CASSNLGHPYGYTF. The CDR3 bases are TGTGCCAGCAGCAACTTGGGACACCCCTATGGCTACACCTTC.

The rearrangement uses TRBV11-2 and TRBJ2-5; 9 bases map to TRBD2. V lost 0 bases and J lost 5; bases outside the gene matches: 4. Germline CDR1 reads SGHAT; CDR2 reads FQNNGV. CDR3 size: 15 residues. The CDR3 nucleotides are TGTGCCAGCAGCTTAGAGACCAGCGGGAGGGAGACCCAGTACTTC. Translated: CASSLETSGRETQYF.

The rearrangement uses TRBV5-1 and TRBJ1-1; no definite D call. Germline V lookup: CDR1 SGHRS, CDR2 YFSETQ. Between the trimmed V and J ends, which lost 4 bases and 2 bases, there was a span of 3 bases. This CDR3 comprises 11 residues. The CDR3 nucleotides read TGCGCCAGCAGCCAAAACACTGAAGCTTTCTTT. As protein: CASSQNTEAFF.

The chain couples TRBV7-2 to TRBJ2-1; D is possibly TRBD1 or TRBD2 (5 bases each). V lost 0 bases, J lost 8 bases, and 8 bases lay in between. The germline V gene has CDR1 SGHTA and CDR2 FQGNSA. This CDR3 spans 13 amino acids. This chain's CDR3 is CASSLARGDEQFF. CDR3 nucleotides: TGTGCCAGCAGCTTAGCGCGAGGGGATGAGCAGTTCTTC.

This chain connects TRBV28 to TRBJ1-2; 10 bases line up with TRBD1. Germline CDR1 MDHEN, CDR2 SYDVKM. The J segment lost 13 bases and the V segment lost 8 bases, leaving 10 bases of the junction unmatched. The CDR3 runs to 12 residues. CDR3 protein: CASQGTGVVITF. CDR3 coding DNA: TGTGCCAGCCAGGGGACAGGGGTGGTTATCACCTTC.